The T cell receptor beta chain described here comes from a study of early T cells in non-severe SARS-CoV-2 infection. This CDR3 region has 15 residues. The germline gives CDR1 SQVTM, CDR2 ANQGSEA. Trimming left V 0 bases short and J 2 bases short, with 14 bases between. Individual cDNA molecules received unique molecular identifiers during library preparation. MiXCR, run by TCRdb on the 5' RACE reads, gives a single entry per CDR3 protein. The table records under 75,000 distinct CDR3 sequences, approximately 13% of them present only once. There are many counts of this clonotype. This chain connects TRBV29-1 to TRBJ2-7, with D perhaps being TRBD1 or TRBD2 (5 bases each). Sequenced material: whole blood. The source is an adult who was a healthcare worker with PCR-confirmed SARS-CoV-2 infection or an uninfected control (not recorded which). This CDR3 is CSVEDGKGRPYEQYF. CDR3 nucleotides: TGCAGCGTTGAAGACGGGAAGGGACGTCCCTACGAGCAGTACTTC.